This T cell receptor (beta chain) emerged from a study of cytomegalovirus exposure and HLA in healthy donors. Study conclusions and caveats: For cytomegalovirus status, the classifier reportedly gave diagnoses with high specificity and sensitivity. In a later analysis, an Asian-associated ancestry cluster reportedly showed fewer N-insertions than the 666-donor mean. Reported findings show TCR beta sequences accurately forecast HLA-A and HLA-B alleles in most subjects. In a later analysis, TCR beta V- and J-gene trimming showed a link to a missense DCLRE1C variant.

60 Vbeta and 13 Jbeta primers were used in PCR. Data came from immunoSEQ multiplex PCR; TCRdb stores just in-frame clones and leaves some out. This table has 100,000 to 150,000 clones, 60% to 75% appearing once. Turning to this clone: Its antigen remains unknown.

The CDR3 has 19 residues. V shed 2 bases, J shed 0 bases, and the junction held 15 bases outside the gene matches. Looked up from germline, CDR1 is MRHNA and CDR2 is SNTAGT. The sample taken for sequencing was PBMCs. J is TRBJ2-5 and V is TRBV6-4, with TRBD1 matching 7 bases. This clonotype originated in a woman aged 45-60 years in good health and CMV-seropositive. CDR3 sequence: CASSDRDRVAVGDQETQYF. The CDR3 nucleotides are TGTGCCAGCAGTGACCGAGACAGGGTCGCGGTAGGCGACCAAGAGACCCAGTACTTC.